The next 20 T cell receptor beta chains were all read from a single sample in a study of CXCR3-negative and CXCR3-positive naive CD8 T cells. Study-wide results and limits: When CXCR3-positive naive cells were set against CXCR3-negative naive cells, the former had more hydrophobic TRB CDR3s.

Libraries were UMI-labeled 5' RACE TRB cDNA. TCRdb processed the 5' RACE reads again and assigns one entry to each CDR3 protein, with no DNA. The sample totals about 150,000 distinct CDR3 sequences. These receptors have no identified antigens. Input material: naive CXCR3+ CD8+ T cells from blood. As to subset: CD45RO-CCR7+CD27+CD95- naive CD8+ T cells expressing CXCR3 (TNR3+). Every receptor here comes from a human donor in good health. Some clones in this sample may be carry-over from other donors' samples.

This CDR3 reads CASSSGGQGNQNGYTF. The chain is built from TRBV7-9 and TRBJ1-2; the TCRdb call, TRBD1, lacks DNA for checking. The CDR3 totals 16 residues. The V gene's germline CDR1 is SEHNR and CDR2 FQNEAQ (reference sequence).

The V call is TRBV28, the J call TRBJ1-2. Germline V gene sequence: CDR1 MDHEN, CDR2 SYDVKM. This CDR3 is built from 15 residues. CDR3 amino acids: CASSLWKGTNYGYTF.

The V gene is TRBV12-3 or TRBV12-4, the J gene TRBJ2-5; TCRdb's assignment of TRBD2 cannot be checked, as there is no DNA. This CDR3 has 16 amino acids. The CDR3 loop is CASSFRTSGDQETQYF.

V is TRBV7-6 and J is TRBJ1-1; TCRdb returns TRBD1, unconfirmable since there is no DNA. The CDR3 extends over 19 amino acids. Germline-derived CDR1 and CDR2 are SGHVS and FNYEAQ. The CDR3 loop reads CASSLGRLDRGLTSPEAFF. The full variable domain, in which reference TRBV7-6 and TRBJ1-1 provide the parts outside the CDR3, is GAGVSQSPRYKVTKRGQDVALRCDPISGHVSLYWYRQALGQGPEFLTYFNYEAQQDKSGLPNDRFSAERPEGSISTLTIQRTEQRDSAMYRCASSLGRLDRGLTSPEAFFGQGTRLTVV.

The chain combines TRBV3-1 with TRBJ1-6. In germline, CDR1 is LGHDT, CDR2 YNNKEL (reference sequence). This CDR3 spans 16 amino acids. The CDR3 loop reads CASSQAVGSYNSPLHF. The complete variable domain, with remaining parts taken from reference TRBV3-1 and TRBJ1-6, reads DTAVSQTPKYLVTQMGNDKSIKCEQNLGHDTMYWYKQDSKKFLKIMFSYNNKELIINETVPNRFSPKSPDKAHLNLHINSLELGDSAVYFCASSQAVGSYNSPLHFGNGTRLTVT.

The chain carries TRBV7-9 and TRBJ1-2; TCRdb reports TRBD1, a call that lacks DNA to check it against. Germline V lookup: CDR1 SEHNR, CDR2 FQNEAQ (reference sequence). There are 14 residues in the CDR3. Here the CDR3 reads CASSSGQDVTGYTF.

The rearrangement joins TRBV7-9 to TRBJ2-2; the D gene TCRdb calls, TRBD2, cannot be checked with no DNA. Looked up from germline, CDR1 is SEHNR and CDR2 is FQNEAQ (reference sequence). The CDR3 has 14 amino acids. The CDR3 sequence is CASSSGEYTGELFF. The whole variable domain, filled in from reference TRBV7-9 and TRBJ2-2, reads DTGVSQNPRHKITKRGQNVTFRCDPISEHNRLYWYRQTLGQGPEFLTYFQNEAQLEKSRLLSDRFSAERPKGSFSTLEIQRTEQGDSAMYLCASSSGEYTGELFFGEGSRLTVL.

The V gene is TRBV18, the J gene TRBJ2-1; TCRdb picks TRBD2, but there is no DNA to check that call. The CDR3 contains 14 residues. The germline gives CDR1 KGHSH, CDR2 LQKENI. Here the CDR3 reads CASSPWTSGNEQFF.

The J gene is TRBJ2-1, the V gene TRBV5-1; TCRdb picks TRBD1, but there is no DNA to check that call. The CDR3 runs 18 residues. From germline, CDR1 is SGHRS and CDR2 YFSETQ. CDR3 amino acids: CASSLVPGDLSSYNEQFF.

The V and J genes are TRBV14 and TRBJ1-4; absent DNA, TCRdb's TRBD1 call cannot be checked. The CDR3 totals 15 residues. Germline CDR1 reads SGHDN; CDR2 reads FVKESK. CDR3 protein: CASSLRTATNEKLFF.

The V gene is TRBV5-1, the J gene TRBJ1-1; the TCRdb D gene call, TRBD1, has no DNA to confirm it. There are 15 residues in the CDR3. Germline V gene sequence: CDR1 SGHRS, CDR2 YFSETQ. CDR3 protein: CASSATGGVSTEAFF.

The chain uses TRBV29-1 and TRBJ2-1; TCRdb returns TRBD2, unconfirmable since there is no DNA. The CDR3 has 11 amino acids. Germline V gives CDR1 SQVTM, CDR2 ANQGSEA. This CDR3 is CSAGLAFEQFF.

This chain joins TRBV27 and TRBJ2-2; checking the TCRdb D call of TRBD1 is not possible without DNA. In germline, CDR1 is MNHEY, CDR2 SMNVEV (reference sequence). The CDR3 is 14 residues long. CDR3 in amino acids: CASSFVGGSGELFF.

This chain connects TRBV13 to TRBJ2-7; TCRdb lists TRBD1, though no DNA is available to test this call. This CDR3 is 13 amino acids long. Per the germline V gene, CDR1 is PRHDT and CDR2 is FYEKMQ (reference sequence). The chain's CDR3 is CASSLGGHYEQYF.

CDR3 amino acids: CASSFGGANEQFF. The chain has TRBV12-3 or TRBV12-4 and TRBJ2-1; no DNA is available, so the TRBD1 call from TCRdb remains unchecked. This CDR3 has 13 residues.

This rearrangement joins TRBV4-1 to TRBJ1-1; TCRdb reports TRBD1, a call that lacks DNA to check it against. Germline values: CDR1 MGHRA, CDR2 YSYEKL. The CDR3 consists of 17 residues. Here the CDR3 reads CASSQLPGQGMNTEAFF.

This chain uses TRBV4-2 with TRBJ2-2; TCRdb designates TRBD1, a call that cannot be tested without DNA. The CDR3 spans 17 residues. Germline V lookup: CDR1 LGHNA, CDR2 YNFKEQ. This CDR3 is CASSHATGGIGTGELFF.

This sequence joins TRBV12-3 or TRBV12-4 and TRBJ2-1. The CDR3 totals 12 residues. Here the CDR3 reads CASSLRYNEQFF.

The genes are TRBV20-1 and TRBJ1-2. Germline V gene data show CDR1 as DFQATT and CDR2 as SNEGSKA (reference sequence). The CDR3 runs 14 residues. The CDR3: CSAESAAQIYGYTF.

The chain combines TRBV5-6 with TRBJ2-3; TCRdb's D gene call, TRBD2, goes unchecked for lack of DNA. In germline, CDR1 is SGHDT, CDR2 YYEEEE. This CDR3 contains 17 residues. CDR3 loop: CASSWGLVTAVTDTQYF.